Listed here is a single T cell receptor (beta chain). What it binds is unknown. RNA transcripts yielded amplified TCR beta CDR3 regions. The first-round RT-PCR employed HTBI primers together with the Qiagen OneStep RT-PCR kit. A multiplex PCR was then performed as the second round. TCRdb analysed the multiplex PCR reads with MiXCR anew, one entry per CDR3 protein. The table lists around 1,200,000 distinct CDR3 sequences, 35% to 40% of them singletons. This CDR3 comprises 14 residues. Germline V lookup: CDR1 DFQATT, CDR2 SNEGSKA (reference sequence). V lost 5 bases, J lost 0 bases, and 14 bases lay in between. These data originate in a study of Graves' ophthalmopathy and Graves' hyperthyroidism. Study findings and constraints: The model predicted ophthalmopathy progression with 60% to 71% sensitivity and approximately 72% specificity. Blood also held most thyroid clonotypes expanded above 0.001 frequency.

Each hyperthyroidism patient was newly diagnosed, with under 2 months' duration, and aged 18 to 65. The diagnosis was founded upon clinical symptoms, serum thyroxine, TRAb, thyroid ultrasound and orbital computed tomography. The receptor was isolated from an adult man with Graves' hyperthyroidism. Input material: peripheral blood or thyroid tissue (not recorded which). The chain couples TRBV20-1 to TRBJ2-7, with D possibly being TRBD2 (6 bases). Here the CDR3 reads CSAGVMTSSYEQYF. The CDR3 DNA is TGCAGTGCTGGAGTTATGACTAGCTCCTACGAGCAGTACTTC.